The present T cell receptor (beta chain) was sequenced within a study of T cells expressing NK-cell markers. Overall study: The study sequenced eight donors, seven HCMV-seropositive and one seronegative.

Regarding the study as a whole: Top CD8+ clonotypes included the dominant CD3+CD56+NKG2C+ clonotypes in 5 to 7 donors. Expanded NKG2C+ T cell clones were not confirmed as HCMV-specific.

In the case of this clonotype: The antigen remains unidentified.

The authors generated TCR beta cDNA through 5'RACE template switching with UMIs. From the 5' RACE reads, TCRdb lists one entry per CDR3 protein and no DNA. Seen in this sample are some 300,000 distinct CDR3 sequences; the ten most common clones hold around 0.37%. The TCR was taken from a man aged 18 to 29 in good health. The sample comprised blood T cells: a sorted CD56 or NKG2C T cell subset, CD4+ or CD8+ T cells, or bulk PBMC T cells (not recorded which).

This chain's CDR3 is CASSERTGGDGYTF. The chain recombines TRBV6-1 with TRBJ1-2; TCRdb names TRBD1, which stays unverified in the absence of DNA. The germline V gene has CDR1 MNHNS and CDR2 SASEGT. This CDR3 region has 14 residues.